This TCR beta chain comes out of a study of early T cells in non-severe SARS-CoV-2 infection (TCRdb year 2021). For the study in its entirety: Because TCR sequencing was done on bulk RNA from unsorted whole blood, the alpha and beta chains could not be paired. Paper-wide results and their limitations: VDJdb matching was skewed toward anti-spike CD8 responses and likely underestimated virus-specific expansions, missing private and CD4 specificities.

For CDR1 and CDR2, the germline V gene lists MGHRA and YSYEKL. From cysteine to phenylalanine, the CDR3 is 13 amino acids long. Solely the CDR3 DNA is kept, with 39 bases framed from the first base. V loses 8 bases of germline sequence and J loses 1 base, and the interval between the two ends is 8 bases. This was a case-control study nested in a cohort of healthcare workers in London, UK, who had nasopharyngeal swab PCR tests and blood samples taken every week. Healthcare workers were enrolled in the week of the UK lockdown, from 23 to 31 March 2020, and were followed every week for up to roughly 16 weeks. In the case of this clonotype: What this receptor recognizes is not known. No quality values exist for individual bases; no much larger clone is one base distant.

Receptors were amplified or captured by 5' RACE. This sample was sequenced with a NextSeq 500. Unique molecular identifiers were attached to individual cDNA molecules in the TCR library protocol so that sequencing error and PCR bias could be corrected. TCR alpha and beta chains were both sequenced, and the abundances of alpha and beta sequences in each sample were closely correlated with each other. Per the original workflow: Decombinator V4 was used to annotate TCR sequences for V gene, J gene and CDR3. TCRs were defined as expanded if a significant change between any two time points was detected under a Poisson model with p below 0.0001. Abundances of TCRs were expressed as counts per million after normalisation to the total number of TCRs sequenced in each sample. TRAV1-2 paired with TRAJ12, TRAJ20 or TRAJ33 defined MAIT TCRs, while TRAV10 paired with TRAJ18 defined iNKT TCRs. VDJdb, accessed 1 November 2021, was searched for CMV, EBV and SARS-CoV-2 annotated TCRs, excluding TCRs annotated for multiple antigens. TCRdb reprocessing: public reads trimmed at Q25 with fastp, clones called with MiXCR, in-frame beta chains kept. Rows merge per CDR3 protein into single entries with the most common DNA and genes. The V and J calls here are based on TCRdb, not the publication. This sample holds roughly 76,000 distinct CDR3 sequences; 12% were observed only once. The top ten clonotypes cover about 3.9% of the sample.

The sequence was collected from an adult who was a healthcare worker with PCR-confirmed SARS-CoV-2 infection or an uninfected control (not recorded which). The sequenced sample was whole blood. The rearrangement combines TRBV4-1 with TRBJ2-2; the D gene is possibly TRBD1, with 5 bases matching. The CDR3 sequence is CASQDKNTGELFF. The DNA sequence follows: TGCGCCAGCCAGGACAAGAACACCGGGGAGCTGTTTTTT.